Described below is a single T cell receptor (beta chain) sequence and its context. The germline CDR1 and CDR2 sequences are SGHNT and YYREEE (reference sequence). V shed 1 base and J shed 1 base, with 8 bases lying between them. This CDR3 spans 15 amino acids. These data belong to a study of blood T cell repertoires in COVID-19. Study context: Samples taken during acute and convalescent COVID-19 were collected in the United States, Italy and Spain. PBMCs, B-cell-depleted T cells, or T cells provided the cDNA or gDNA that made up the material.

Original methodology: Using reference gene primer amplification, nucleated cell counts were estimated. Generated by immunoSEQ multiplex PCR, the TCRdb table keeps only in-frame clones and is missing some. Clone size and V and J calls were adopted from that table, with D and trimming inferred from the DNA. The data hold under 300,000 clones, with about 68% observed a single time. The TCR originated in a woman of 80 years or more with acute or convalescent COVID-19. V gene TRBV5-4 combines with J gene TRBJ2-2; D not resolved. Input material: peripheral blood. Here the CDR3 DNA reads TGTGCCAGCAGCTTGTGGGCAGGGAACACCGGGGAGCTGTTTTTT. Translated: CASSLWAGNTGELFF.